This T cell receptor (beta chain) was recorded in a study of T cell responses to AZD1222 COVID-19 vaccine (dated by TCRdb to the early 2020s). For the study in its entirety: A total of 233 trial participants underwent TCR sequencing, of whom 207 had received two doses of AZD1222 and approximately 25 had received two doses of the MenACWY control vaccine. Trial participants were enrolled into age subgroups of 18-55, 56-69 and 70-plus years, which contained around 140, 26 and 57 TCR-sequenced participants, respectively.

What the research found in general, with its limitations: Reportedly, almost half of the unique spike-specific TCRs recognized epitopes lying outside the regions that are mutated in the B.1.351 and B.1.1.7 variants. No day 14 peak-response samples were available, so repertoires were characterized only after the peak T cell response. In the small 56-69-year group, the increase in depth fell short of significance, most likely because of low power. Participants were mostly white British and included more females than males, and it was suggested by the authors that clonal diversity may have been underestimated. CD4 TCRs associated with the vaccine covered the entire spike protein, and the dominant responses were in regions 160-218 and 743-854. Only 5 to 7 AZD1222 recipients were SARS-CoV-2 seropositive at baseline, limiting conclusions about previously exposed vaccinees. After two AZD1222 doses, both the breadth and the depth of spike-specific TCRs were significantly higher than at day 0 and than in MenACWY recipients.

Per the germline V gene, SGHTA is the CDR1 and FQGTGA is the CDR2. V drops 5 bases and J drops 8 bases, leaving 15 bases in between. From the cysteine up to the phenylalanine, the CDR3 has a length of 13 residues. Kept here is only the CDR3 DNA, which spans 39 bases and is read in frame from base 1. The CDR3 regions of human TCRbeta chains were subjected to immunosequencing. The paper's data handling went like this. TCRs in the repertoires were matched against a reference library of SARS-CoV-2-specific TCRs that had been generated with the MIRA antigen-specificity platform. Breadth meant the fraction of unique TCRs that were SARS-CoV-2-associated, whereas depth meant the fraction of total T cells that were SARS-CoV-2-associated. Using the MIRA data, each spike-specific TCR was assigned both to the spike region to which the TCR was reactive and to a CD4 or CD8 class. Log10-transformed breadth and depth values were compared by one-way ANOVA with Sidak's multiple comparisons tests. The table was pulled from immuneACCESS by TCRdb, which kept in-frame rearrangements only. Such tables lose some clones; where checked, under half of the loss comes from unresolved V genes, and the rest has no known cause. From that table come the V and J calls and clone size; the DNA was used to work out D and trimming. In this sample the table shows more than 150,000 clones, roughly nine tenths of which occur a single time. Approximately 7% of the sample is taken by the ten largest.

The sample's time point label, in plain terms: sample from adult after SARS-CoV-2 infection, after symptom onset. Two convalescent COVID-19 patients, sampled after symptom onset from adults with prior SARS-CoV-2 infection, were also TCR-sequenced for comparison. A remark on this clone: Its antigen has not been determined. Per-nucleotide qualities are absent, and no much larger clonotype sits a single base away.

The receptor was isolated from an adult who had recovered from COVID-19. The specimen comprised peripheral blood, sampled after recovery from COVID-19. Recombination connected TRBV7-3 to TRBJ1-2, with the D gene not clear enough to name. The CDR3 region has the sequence CASSDTRTGGYTF. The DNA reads TGTGCCAGCAGCGATACAAGAACGGGGGGCTACACCTTC. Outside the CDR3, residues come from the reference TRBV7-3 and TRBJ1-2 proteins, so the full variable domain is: GAGVSQTPSNKVTEKGKYVELRCDPISGHTALYWYRQSLGQGPEFLIYFQGTGAADDSGLPNDRFFAVRPEGSVSTLKIQRTERGDSAVYLCASSDTRTGGYTFGSGTRLTVV.